These T cell receptor beta chains were read from a single sample in a study of human T cells and chemical hapten exposure. TCRdb ran MiXCR on the RACE reads and lists one entry per CDR3 protein. Here the sample spans tens of thousands of distinct CDR3 sequences, nearly 6% being singletons. Sample: whole blood, taken in connection with sensitization to the hapten diphenylcyclopropenone (DPC). The receptors were sampled from a man aged 25-40 years with alopecia areata. Some clones in this sample may be carry-over from other donors' samples. CDR3s include the opening cysteine and the closing phenylalanine or tryptophan.

V gene	CDR3 protein
TRBV20-1	CSARAREEEPQHF
TRBV19	CASTLRNGANVLTF
TRBV19	CASSISGTQETQYF
TRBV7-2	CASSLAPGGNSPLHF
TRBV2	CASSGRNSNKDTQYF
TRBV7-6	CASSSGDSSFYEQYF
TRBV20-1	CSAREGLADGETQYF
TRBV7-9	CASSLAALGAFF
TRBV18	CASSQAGVLDTQYF
TRBV4-3	CASSQERDRVYEQYF
TRBV24-1	CATSTWGSYEQYF
TRBV7-8	CASNKGRLPEYEQFF
TRBV6-1	CATRTGTRDTGELFF
TRBV12-5	CASGLDWQETQYF
TRBV20-1	CSAIPWGTQNTGELFF
TRBV28	CASSGTSGSYEQYF
TRBV9	CASSVGQGYYEQYF
TRBV5-5	CASSLGVSGSPYF
TRBV10-3	CAAGGETQYF
TRBV12-3/TRBV12-4	CASSLNSRTSGGYTF
TRBV18	CASSPGLDSSYNEQFF
TRBV4-2	CASSQGQGSGNEQFF
TRBV4-3	CASSHTSGSSYNEQFF
TRBV6-5	CASSSLQGDGYTF
TRBV5-4	CASSKGGIYNEQFF
TRBV7-9	CASPDPGRPDTDTQYF
TRBV29-1	CSVTGQDNEKLFF
TRBV18	CASSPPGTGNYEQYF
TRBV7-9	CASSLEGTVNTEAFF
TRBV3-1	CASSQDLGPPLETQYF
TRBV12-3/TRBV12-4	CASTSMVTDTQYF
TRBV18	CASRRDVYNSPLHF
TRBV5-4	CASSSVGTHTRDTQYF
TRBV24-1	CATRTGTNTGELFF
TRBV13	CASSLLSKTGEETDTQYF
TRBV11-2	CASSLDDPKQGAEAFF
TRBV29-1	CSAEEGRGNTGELFF
TRBV12-3/TRBV12-4	CASSLEASGNTEAFF
TRBV6-2/TRBV6-3	CASSYGQGNQPQHF
TRBV6-1	CASPRGSGTDTQYF
TRBV6-5	CASSYTGLTAGNTIYF
TRBV29-1	CSVVGAGSDGYTF
TRBV6-5	CASSYGGYGYTF
TRBV20-1	CSAFLSGGDNEQFF
TRBV20-1	CSASAGEDSTDTQYF
TRBV4-3	CASSPGTGGLTWQYF
TRBV6-1	CASRDEKRNIQYF
TRBV15	CATTGGGRETQYF
TRBV12-3/TRBV12-4	CASSFHNTEAFF
TRBV7-2	CASSLEGTTRFF
TRBV28	CASVSIGADGNQPQHF
TRBV12-3/TRBV12-4	CASTGVLNTEAFF
TRBV29-1	CSVRAQAAETQYF